This T cell receptor (beta chain) originates from a study of Graves' ophthalmopathy and Graves' hyperthyroidism. Study-level information: Peripheral blood sampling preceded any treatment and occurred at initial diagnosis. General study findings and limits: Most expanded clonotypes from thyroid (those above 0.001 frequency) were also found in blood. Separation of ophthalmopathy from stable hyperthyroidism was achieved by a 13-signature model, at around 88% sensitivity and roughly 80% specificity.

As the starting material, over 9.5 ml of fresh peripheral blood yielded the PBMCs. A few counts support this clonotype. Its cognate antigen is unknown. The CDR3 is 14 residues long. Deletions cut 5 bases from V and 2 bases from J, with 10 bases between. RNA transcripts served as template for amplifying TCR beta CDR3 sequences. Investigators did first-round RT-PCR with HTBI primers, then second-round multiplex PCR. TCRdb re-derived calls from the multiplex PCR reads in MiXCR, one entry per CDR3 protein. The sample has about 660,000 distinct CDR3 sequences, over 40% seen once; the top ten hold around 3%.

This clonotype was obtained from an adult man with Graves' ophthalmopathy. The J gene is TRBJ1-3, the V gene TRBV12-3 or TRBV12-4, with a tentative D call TRBD1 (5 bases). The specimen sequenced was peripheral blood. Written as DNA, the CDR3 is TGTGCCAGCAGTCCACAGGCCCCTGGAAACACCATATATTTT. This encodes CASSPQAPGNTIYF.